The rows below give T cell receptor beta chains drawn from one sample of a study of blood T cell repertoires in COVID-19. Assay used: immunoSEQ multiplex PCR; TCRdb lists only in-frame clones, some missing. The table has 250,000 to 350,000 clones, 89% seen once. Sequencing input: peripheral blood. Source of these receptors: a man aged 18 to 29 who had recovered from COVID-19. The CDR3 runs from the conserved cysteine through the conserved F or W. A D gene is named only where the DNA matches it firmly. The listing skips clone size in some rows; elsewhere it reads once, few, many or a size class.

d_call j_call clone_size v_call cdr3_nt cdr3_aa
- TRBJ2-7 once TRBV27 TGTGCCAGCAGTCTAGGGGTCCTCCACGAGCAGTACTTC CASSLGVLHEQYF
- TRBJ2-7 - TRBV3-1/TRBV3-2 TGTGCCAGCAGCCAGGCTGGAGGACTTAAACCACTATACGAGCAGTACTTC CASSQAGGLKPLYEQYF
- TRBJ1-4 - TRBV10-3 TGTGCCATCAGTGAGAGGCAGGGGCAAGAAAAACTGTTTTTT CAISERQGQEKLFF
- TRBJ1-1 - TRBV11-2 TGTGCCAGCAGCTTAGGACAGGCCAACACTGAAGCTTTCTTT CASSLGQANTEAFF
- TRBJ1-5 - TRBV2 TGTGCCAGCAGTCCACAGGCCCTTAGCAATCAGCCCCAGCATTTT CASSPQALSNQPQHF
- TRBJ1-1 - TRBV15 TGTGCCACCAGCGAGGGCCCTGAAGCTTTCTTT CATSEGPEAFF
- TRBJ1-2 - TRBV7-9 TGTGCCAGCAGCTTAGACCTCGGGGGAGGCTACACCTTC CASSLDLGGGYTF
- TRBJ1-5 - TRBV5-8 TGTGCCAGCAGCTTGTGGGGCAGACCTGGAGTTTCAGGCCAGCCCCAGCATTTT CASSLWGRPGVSGQPQHF
- TRBJ1-4 once TRBV7-9 TGTGCCAGCAGCTTAGGGGCAGCCGTTAATGAAAAACTGTTTTTT CASSLGAAVNEKLFF
- TRBJ1-2 - TRBV7-9 TGTGCCAGCAGCGGGGCGGGGCTCGGTTATGGCTACACCTTC CASSGAGLGYGYTF
TRBD1 TRBJ1-2 - TRBV5-1 TGCGCCAGCAGTAGACAGGGCGACTATGGCTACACCTTC CASSRQGDYGYTF
- TRBJ1-1 few TRBV9 TGTGCCAGCAGCGTAGACAGGGACACTGAAGCTTTCTTT CASSVDRDTEAFF
TRBD2 TRBJ2-7 - TRBV7-9 TGTGCCAGCAGCTTACTAGCGGGAGGTGAAGAGCAGTACTTC CASSLLAGGEEQYF
- TRBJ2-2 - TRBV9 TGTGCCAGCAGCGTAGCCCTCTCGAACACCGGGGAGCTGTTTTTT CASSVALSNTGELFF
- TRBJ1-3 - TRBV21-1 TGTGCCAGCAGCAAAGTTGGCATTAACAGAAACACCATATATTTT CASSKVGINRNTIYF
- TRBJ2-7 once TRBV14 TGTGCCAGCAGCAAGGACAGATACGAGCAGTACTTC CASSKDRYEQYF
TRBD1 TRBJ1-1 - TRBV27 TGTGCCAGCAGTAGGACAGGGCCCACTGAAGCTTTCTTT CASSRTGPTEAFF
TRBD1 TRBJ1-1 - TRBV29-1 TGCAGCGACCACAGGGGTCTGAACACTGAAGCTTTCTTT CSDHRGLNTEAFF
- TRBJ1-2 - TRBV24-1 TGTGCCACCAGTGAAGGCGGGTTCTATGGCTACACCTTC CATSEGGFYGYTF
- TRBJ1-6 - TRBV18 TGTGCCAGCTCACCTGGGGGCGAGGTGACCCTCCACTTT CASSPGGEVTLHF
- TRBJ2-1 - TRBV27 TGTGCCACCATTATGGAAGGGAGGAGCAATGAGCAGTTCTTC CATIMEGRSNEQFF
- TRBJ2-3 - TRBV6-2/TRBV6-3 TGTGCCAGCAGTTACCGGGGAATGGGCACAGATACGCAGTATTTT CASSYRGMGTDTQYF
TRBD1 TRBJ2-1 - TRBV24-1 TGTGCCACCTCAGGGACAGTGGGCGCCAATGAGCAGTTCTTC CATSGTVGANEQFF
- TRBJ1-5 - TRBV10-3 TGTGCCATCAGTGAGTCTGGGGGGGTCCGTCAGCCCCAGCATTTT CAISESGGVRQPQHF
- TRBJ1-1 - TRBV7-9 TGTGCCAGCAGCCCGGACAAAAACACTGAAGCTTTCTTT CASSPDKNTEAFF
- TRBJ1-1 - TRBV9 TGTGCCAGCAGCACAGGACAGCTGTCTGAAGCTTTCTTT CASSTGQLSEAFF
- TRBJ1-4 - TRBV4-2 TGTGCCAGCAGCCAAGATTTGGACCGAACTAGCGAAAAACTGTTTTTT CASSQDLDRTSEKLFF
- TRBJ2-3 - TRBV27 TGTGCCAGCAGTTTATCCCTAGGAGGCACAGATACGCAGTATTTT CASSLSLGGTDTQYF
- TRBJ2-5 - TRBV19 TGTGCCAGTAGTATCGCGAGAGAAGAGACCCAGTACTTC CASSIAREETQYF
- TRBJ2-7 - TRBV28 TGTGCCAGCAGTTTATATACACCTGCAACCTACGAGCAGTACTTC CASSLYTPATYEQYF
- TRBJ2-1 - TRBV5-8 TGTGCCAGCAGCGGAGGGGTCGGCGGGCAGTTCTTC CASSGGVGGQFF
TRBD2 TRBJ2-5 - TRBV6-5 TGTGCCACAAACCTCCGGGGGGTAGGAGAGACCCAGTACTTC CATNLRGVGETQYF
TRBD1 TRBJ2-6 - TRBV30 TGTGCCTCACTACCCAACCGTGACAGGGGCCCATCTGGGGCCAACGTCCTGACTTTC CASLPNRDRGPSGANVLTF
TRBD1 TRBJ1-6 - TRBV18 TGTGCCAGCTCACCGGGGACAGAATCACCCCTCCACTTT CASSPGTESPLHF
TRBD2 TRBJ2-1 - TRBV19 TGTGCCAGTACGGCGCGGGAGGGCCTGTCTTTTTACAATGAGCAGTTCTTC CASTAREGLSFYNEQFF
- TRBJ1-5 - TRBV4-2 TGTGCCAGCAGCCAAGAGGGGCTACTTAGCAATCAGCCCCAGCATTTT CASSQEGLLSNQPQHF
TRBD2 TRBJ2-1 once TRBV13 TGTGCCAGCAGCTACGGAGACCGGGGGGGGCAGTTCTTC CASSYGDRGGQFF
- TRBJ2-4 - TRBV19 TGTGCCAGTAGTGACACGGTAGCCAAAAACATTCAGTACTTC CASSDTVAKNIQYF
TRBD1 TRBJ1-2 - TRBV4-1 TGCGCCAGCAGCCAGAAGGGTGGGGGACAGGGGAACCGTGGCTACACCTTC CASSQKGGGQGNRGYTF
- TRBJ1-1 - TRBV6-1 TGTGCCAGCAGTGAATATGGGAAGGGGTACACTGAAGCTTTCTTT CASSEYGKGYTEAFF
- TRBJ1-1 - TRBV5-1 TGCGCCAGCAGTGAACCGGGACAACTGAACACTGAAGCTTTCTTT CASSEPGQLNTEAFF
- TRBJ1-1 - TRBV5-1 TGCGCCAGCAGCTTGGCATCGGTCACTCGGGGGACTGAAGCTTTCTTT CASSLASVTRGTEAFF
- TRBJ1-2 - TRBV6-5 TGTGCCAGTAATACAGGGACCTATGGCTACACCTTC CASNTGTYGYTF
- TRBJ2-7 - TRBV11-2 TGTGCCAGCAGCTTCGCCCCGGACAGCCTCTACGAGCAGTACTTC CASSFAPDSLYEQYF
TRBD1 TRBJ1-1 - TRBV5-1 TGCGCCAGCAGCGGGGGGACAGGGGTTGAAGCTTTCTTT CASSGGTGVEAFF
- TRBJ1-1 - TRBV7-3 TGTGCCAGCAGCTTAGGGGAGGACACTGAAGCTTTCTTT CASSLGEDTEAFF
TRBD1 TRBJ1-4 few TRBV7-9 TGTGCCAGCAGACCATCGGACAGGCGAGGTGAAAAACTGTTTTTT CASRPSDRRGEKLFF
- TRBJ1-1 - TRBV6-5 TGTGCCAGCAGCTTGACAGTAGTAACCAACACTGAAGCTTTCTTT CASSLTVVTNTEAFF
TRBD1 TRBJ1-6 - TRBV19 TGTGCCAGTAGTATATTTTCTCCGGAGACAGGGGACTCACCCCTCCACTTT CASSIFSPETGDSPLHF
- TRBJ1-2 - TRBV2 TGTGCCAGCAGAAAGGGCGGGTCAGCTGGCTACACCTTC CASRKGGSAGYTF
- TRBJ1-1 - TRBV5-1 TGCGCCAGCAGCTCACAGGGACCGAACACTGAAGCTTTCTTT CASSSQGPNTEAFF
- TRBJ1-2 - TRBV4-1 TGCGCCAGCAGCCGGCAGGGAGGGGATGGCTACACCTTC CASSRQGGDGYTF
- TRBJ2-5 - TRBV7-9 TGTGCCAGCAGCTCAGGACAAGGCCAAGAGACCCAGTACTTC CASSSGQGQETQYF
- TRBJ2-5 - TRBV19 TGTGCCAGTAGTAAGGACAGTAAAGAGACCCAGTACTTC CASSKDSKETQYF
- TRBJ1-1 - TRBV29-1 TGCAGCTCTAATGGGGCGGATATGAACACTGAAGCTTTCTTT CSSNGADMNTEAFF
TRBD2 TRBJ2-7 - TRBV27 TGTGCCAGCAGCCTGAGGGGACTAGTTCAAATCGGGGACTACGAGCAGTACTTC CASSLRGLVQIGDYEQYF
- TRBJ2-7 - TRBV30 TGTGCCTGTAAACCAACGTGGGACTCACCTACCTACGAGCAGTACTTC CACKPTWDSPTYEQYF